The 30 T cell receptor beta chains below all came from one sample that was sequenced in a study of blood T cell repertoires in COVID-19. Method: immunoSEQ multiplex PCR; TCRdb's copy keeps in-frame clones and lacks some. The repertoire holds about 120,000 clones, with roughly 90% as singletons. Specimen: peripheral blood. The receptor source for this set is a man aged 55-75 years with COVID-19, enrolled during active disease.

CDR3 in amino acids: CASSGTLAGGSYNEQFF. The CDR3, as DNA: TGTGCCAGCAGCGGGACACTAGCGGGAGGATCCTACAATGAGCAGTTCTTC. The gene calls are TRBV9 and TRBJ2-1; 12 nucleotides align to TRBD2. V shed 3 bases and J 1 base; nucleotides not matched to a gene: 5. The CDR3 totals 17 residues. CDR1 is SGDLS and CDR2 is YYNGEE in the germline V gene.

The rearrangement links TRBV15 to TRBJ2-7, with D perhaps matching TRBD1 (11 bases). The V end lost 4 bases, the J end lost 6 bases, and 28 bases lay between the germline ends. The CDR3 runs 18 residues. The germline gives CDR1 LNHNV, CDR2 YYDKDF (reference sequence). The DNA of the CDR3 is TGTGCCACCAGCACCGGGACAGGGGGAATAGCGGGGGGCCTCGAGCAGTACTTC. Translated, it gives CATSTGTGGIAGGLEQYF.

The chain carries TRBV7-8 and TRBJ1-5; maybe TRBD1 (5 bases). The CDR3 has 17 residues. V lost 2 bases, J lost 0 bases, and 14 bases lay in between. In germline, CDR1 is SGHVS, CDR2 FQNEAQ. As DNA, the CDR3 is TGTGCCAGCAGCTTAATTGCGGCAGGGTATAGCAATCAGCCCCAGCATTTT. Translation gives CASSLIAAGYSNQPQHF.

The rearrangement links TRBV19 to TRBJ1-1; 9 nucleotides agree with TRBD1. V lost 6 bases and J lost 2; bases outside the gene matches: 1. Germline V gives CDR1 LNHDA, CDR2 SQIVND (reference sequence). The CDR3 has 13 amino acids. CDR3 amino acids: CASRTGGNTEAFF. Written as DNA, the CDR3 is TGTGCCAGTAGAACAGGGGGCAACACTGAAGCTTTCTTT.

This chain uses TRBV19 with TRBJ2-7; no reliable D call. V was cut by 10 bases and J by 1 base, with 20 bases left in between. The CDR3 runs to 15 residues. CDR1 and CDR2 from the germline V gene are LNHDA and SQIVND (reference sequence). Here the CDR3 DNA reads TGTGCCACCAGAAGGAACAGTCCATGGTCCTACGAGCAGTACTTC. It is translated as CATRRNSPWSYEQYF. Looking up the rest from reference TRBV19 and TRBJ2-7 gives the full variable domain: DGGITQSPKYLFRKEGQNVTLSCEQNLNHDAMYWYRQDPGQGLRLIYYSQIVNDFQKGDIAEGYSVSREKKESFPLTVTSAQKNPTAFYLCATRRNSPWSYEQYFGPGTRLTVT.

The chain is built from TRBV5-1 and TRBJ2-3; D is undetermined. V gave up 4 bases and J gave up 1 base, with 7 bases separating them. Germline CDR1 SGHRS, CDR2 YFSETQ. The CDR3 has 13 amino acids. The CDR3 spells CASSIRGTDTQYF. DNA for the CDR3: TGCGCCAGCAGCATACGGGGCACAGATACGCAGTATTTT.

CDR3 nucleotides: TGTGCCAGCAGTTTTGGGGCGAGATACGAGCAGTACTTC. Amino acids: CASSFGARYEQYF. The V and J genes are TRBV27 and TRBJ2-7, with D maybe TRBD1 (5 bases). CDR1 and CDR2 (germline): MNHEY, SMNVEV (reference sequence). The CDR3 extends over 13 amino acids. Trimming removed 3 bases from V and 4 bases from J, with 10 bases in between.

CDR3: CASSLRGMVTEAFF. In DNA form, the CDR3 reads TGTGCCAGCAGCTTGCGGGGGATGGTCACTGAAGCTTTCTTT. J is TRBJ1-1 and V is TRBV11-3, with D possibly being TRBD1 (5 bases). Germline CDR1 and CDR2: SGHNT and YENEEA. The CDR3 contains 14 residues. Trimming cost V 3 bases and J 4 bases, with 12 bases left between them.

The J gene is TRBJ2-3, the V gene TRBV19; possibly TRBD1 for D (6 bases). Germline V gene data show CDR1 as LNHDA and CDR2 as SQIVND (reference sequence). V lost 3 bases to trimming and J lost 0 bases, with 10 bases between them. The CDR3 totals 15 residues. The CDR3 DNA reads as TGTGCCAGTAGTATTCACAGGGAAAGCACAGATACGCAGTATTTT. This sequence encodes CASSIHRESTDTQYF.

The chain links TRBV7-2 to TRBJ2-7; D is perhaps TRBD1 (6 bases). In germline, CDR1 is SGHTA, CDR2 FQGNSA. Trimming left V 5 bases short and J 2 bases short, with 19 bases between. This CDR3 has 16 amino acids. In DNA form, the CDR3 reads TGTGCCAGCAGCCCAACCCACAGGGCGGGCACCTACGAGCAGTACTTC. Protein: CASSPTHRAGTYEQYF.

The genes are TRBV10-1 and TRBJ1-1, with 7 nucleotides matching TRBD1. The CDR3 contains 15 residues. CDR1 is WNHNN, CDR2 SYGVQD, per germline (reference sequence). V gave up 3 bases and J gave up 0 bases; unmatched junction bases: 4. The CDR3 loop is CASSDQGQVNTEAFF. The CDR3 nucleotides are TGCGCCAGCAGTGACCAAGGACAGGTGAACACTGAAGCTTTCTTT.

The chain recombines TRBV12-3 or TRBV12-4 with TRBJ1-2, with 7 bases lining up with TRBD1. With 1 base clipped from V and 8 bases from J, the junction kept 4 bases outside the gene matches. This CDR3 has 13 amino acids. The CDR3 protein is CASSLGTGAGYTF. DNA of the CDR3: TGTGCCAGCAGTTTAGGGACAGGTGCGGGCTACACCTTC.

This chain joins TRBV7-3 and TRBJ2-5, with 7 bases identical to TRBD2. CDR3 length: 13 amino acids. The germline gives CDR1 SGHTA, CDR2 FQGTGA. Unmatched junction bases numbered 2, after V lost 2 bases and J lost 5 bases. The DNA for the CDR3 is TGTGCCAGCAGCTTAGCGGGAGCCGAGACCCAGTACTTC. This encodes CASSLAGAETQYF.

The chain couples TRBV12-5 to TRBJ2-1, with TRBD2 matching 12 bases. The germline gives CDR1 LGHNT, CDR2 FRNRAP. Unmatched junction bases numbered 5, after V lost 3 bases and J lost 5 bases. The CDR3 is made up of 16 amino acids. The CDR3 region has the DNA TGTGCTAGTGGTTTCATGGCTAGCGGGAGGGACAATGAGCAGTTCTTC. Protein sequence: CASGFMASGRDNEQFF.

The genes are TRBV6-5 and TRBJ2-7, with 14 nucleotides matching TRBD2. The CDR3 length is 16 residues. Trimming took 4 bases from V and 7 from J; bases not matched to a gene: 9. In germline, CDR1 is MNHEY, CDR2 SVGAGI. The CDR3 nucleotides read TGTGCCAGCAGTTCAACGAGACTAGCGGGAGGGGGTGAGCAGTACTTC. It encodes CASSSTRLAGGGEQYF.

The rearrangement links TRBV6-2 or TRBV6-3 to TRBJ1-2, with 8 positions matching TRBD1. The trim removed 4 bases at V and 3 bases at J, leaving 4 bases unmatched. The CDR3 is 14 amino acids. In germline, CDR1 is MNHEY, CDR2 SVGEGT. The CDR3 DNA sequence: TGTGCCAGCAGTTTACCGGACAGGGACTATGGCTACACCTTC. Protein: CASSLPDRDYGYTF.

The chain uses TRBV18 and TRBJ2-1, with D tentatively TRBD1 (6 bases). The CDR3 is 13 residues long. Germline-derived CDR1 and CDR2 are KGHSH and LQKENI. V shed 3 bases and J shed 3 bases, with 6 bases lying between them. CDR3 coding DNA: TGTGCCAGCTCACCGGACAGCTACAATGAGCAGTTCTTC. Protein: CASSPDSYNEQFF.

This sequence joins TRBV11-1 and TRBJ2-7; 7 bases agree with TRBD1. The CDR3 spans 14 residues. J lost 6 bases, V lost 5 bases, and 10 bases had no gene match. Germline V gene lookup returns CDR1 SGHAT and CDR2 FQDESV (reference sequence). The CDR3 DNA reads as TGTGCCAGCAGCCAGAACTACGACAGGGCCGAGCAGTACTTC. Translating it yields CASSQNYDRAEQYF.

The genes are TRBV5-4 and TRBJ2-2; 15 bases line up with TRBD2. V shed 4 bases and J 0 bases; nucleotides not matched to a gene: 4. Germline V CDR1 and CDR2: SGHNT, YYREEE (reference sequence). The CDR3 is 18 amino acids. The CDR3 loop reads CASSPGLAGGANTGELFF. CDR3 nucleotide sequence: TGTGCCAGCAGCCCGGGACTAGCGGGAGGAGCGAACACCGGGGAGCTGTTTTTT.

The count of this clone is one. This chain links TRBV5-1 with TRBJ2-1; 13 nucleotides line up with TRBD2. CDR1 is SGHRS, CDR2 YFSETQ, per germline. The V and J ends lost 1 base and 9 bases, in that order; junction bases with no gene match: 4. The CDR3 spans 15 residues. The CDR3 DNA is TGCGCCAGCAGCTTGTCGGGGACTAGCGGGATTGAGCAGTTCTTC. Translation gives CASSLSGTSGIEQFF.

The chain employs TRBV7-8 and TRBJ2-1; 8 nucleotides line up with TRBD2. The CDR3 totals 15 residues. The V gene end was trimmed by 5 bases and the J gene end by 6 bases; junction bases not matched to a gene: 9. Germline V lookup: CDR1 SGHVS, CDR2 FQNEAQ. The CDR3 DNA reads TGTGCCAGCAGCCCCGAGGAGCGGGAGTCCAATGAGCAGTTCTTC. This encodes CASSPEERESNEQFF. The full variable domain, in which reference TRBV7-8 and TRBJ2-1 provide the parts outside the CDR3, is GAGVSQSPRYKVAKRGQDVALRCDPISGHVSLFWYQQALGQGPEFLTYFQNEAQLDKSGLPSDRFFAERPEGSVSTLKIQRTQQEDSAVYLCASSPEERESNEQFFGPGTRLTVL.

This clone was seen a single time. This chain uses TRBV30 with TRBJ1-2; 7 nucleotides agree with TRBD1. This CDR3 has 13 residues. CDR1 is GTSNPN, CDR2 SVGIG, per germline (reference sequence). Trimming at V came to 0 bases and at J to 8 bases, leaving 6 bases not matched to a gene. The CDR3 loop reads CAWSVNRGGGYTF. Written as DNA, the CDR3 is TGTGCCTGGAGTGTAAACAGGGGAGGCGGCTACACCTTC.

The V call is TRBV4-3, the J call TRBJ1-3; a possible D gene is TRBD1 (5 bases). The V end was cut by 0 bases, the J end by 4 bases, with 13 bases between. Germline V lookup: CDR1 LGHNA, CDR2 YSLEER. The CDR3 sequence is 16 residues long. The CDR3 nucleotides are TGCGCCAGCAGCCAAGATGGAGGGGCAGGGGGAAACACCATATATTTT. Translating gives CASSQDGGAGGNTIYF.

This clone has a handful of counts. The chain has TRBV6-5 and TRBJ1-5, with D uncertain. CDR1 and CDR2 from the germline V gene are MNHEY and SVGAGI. Trimming stripped 4 bases from V and 6 bases from J, with 13 bases between. This CDR3 comprises 14 residues. The CDR3 sequence: CASSLDGESQPQHF. CDR3 DNA sequence: TGTGCCAGCAGTTTGGACGGGGAATCTCAGCCCCAGCATTTT.

The rearrangement joins TRBV2 to TRBJ2-7, with 8 bases fitting TRBD2. Germline values: CDR1 SNHLY, CDR2 FYNNEI. CDR3 length: 13 amino acids. The V and J ends lost 8 bases and 7 bases, in that order; junction bases with no gene match: 10. CDR3 sequence reads: CASRREALGEQYF. The CDR3 DNA follows: TGTGCCAGCCGGCGGGAGGCCCTCGGGGAGCAGTACTTC.

The chain employs TRBV18 and TRBJ1-2, with D perhaps matching TRBD1 (5 bases). This CDR3 region has 16 residues. V lost 5 bases, J lost 2 bases, and 18 bases lay in between. Germline-derived CDR1 and CDR2 are KGHSH and LQKENI. The CDR3 sequence is CASSRGLPEQNYGYTF. Written as DNA, the CDR3 is TGTGCCAGCTCAAGGGGCCTTCCGGAACAGAACTATGGCTACACCTTC.

J is TRBJ2-2 and V is TRBV2, with 9 positions matching TRBD1. The CDR3 consists of 13 residues. The V gene end was trimmed by 10 bases and the J gene end by 5 bases; junction bases not matched to a gene: 5. CDR1 and CDR2 from the germline V gene are SNHLY and FYNNEI. The DNA of the CDR3 is TGTGCCACCGGGACAGGGCTGACCGGGGAGCTGTTTTTT. It specifies CATGTGLTGELFF.

The chain recombines TRBV4-1 with TRBJ1-5; 8 nucleotides match TRBD1. The CDR3 totals 15 residues. The V and J ends lost 1 base and 4 bases, in that order; junction bases with no gene match: 3. The germline V gene has CDR1 MGHRA and CDR2 YSYEKL. The DNA of the CDR3 is TGCGCCAGCAGCCAAGTAAGACAGGGGAATCAGCCCCAGCATTTT. Translation gives CASSQVRQGNQPQHF.

This sequence joins TRBV5-4 and TRBJ1-4, with D possibly TRBD1 on 6 matching bases. V shed 2 bases and J shed 2 bases, with 7 bases lying between them. The germline V gene has CDR1 SGHNT and CDR2 YYREEE (reference sequence). The CDR3 covers 14 residues. The CDR3 is CASSLGQTNEKLFF. DNA for the CDR3: TGTGCCAGCAGCTTAGGACAGACTAATGAAAAACTGTTTTTT.

The CDR3 sequence is CASSYSSDTNNSPLHF. CDR3 nucleotide sequence: TGTGCCAGCAGTTACTCCTCGGACACAAATAATTCACCCCTCCACTTT. This chain connects TRBV6-5 to TRBJ1-6, with TRBD1 as a possible D gene (5 bases). The CDR3 is 16 amino acids. Germline V gene data show CDR1 as MNHEY and CDR2 as SVGAGI. V shed 0 bases and J shed 5 bases, with 11 bases lying between them.